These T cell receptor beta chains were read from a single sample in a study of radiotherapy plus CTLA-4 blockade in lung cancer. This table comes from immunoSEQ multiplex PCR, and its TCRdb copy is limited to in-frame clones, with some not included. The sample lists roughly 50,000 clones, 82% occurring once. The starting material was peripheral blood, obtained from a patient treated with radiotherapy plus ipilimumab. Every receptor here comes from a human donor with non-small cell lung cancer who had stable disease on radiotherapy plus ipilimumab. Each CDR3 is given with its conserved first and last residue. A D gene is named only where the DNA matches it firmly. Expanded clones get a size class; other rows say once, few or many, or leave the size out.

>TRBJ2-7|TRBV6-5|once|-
TGTGCCAGCAGTTACGGAGAGGCTCCCCACGAGCAGTACTTC
CASSYGEAPHEQYF
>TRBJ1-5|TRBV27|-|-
TGTGCCAGCAGTTCCTCAGGGGCCAATCAGCCCCAGCATTTT
CASSSSGANQPQHF
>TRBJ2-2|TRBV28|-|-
TGTGCCAGCAGTTCCCGGGAGACCGACACCGTGAGGGAGCTGTTTTTT
CASSSRETDTVRELFF
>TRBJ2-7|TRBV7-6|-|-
TGTGCCAGCAGCTTAGATCGGGGGACCTACGAGCAGTACTTC
CASSLDRGTYEQYF
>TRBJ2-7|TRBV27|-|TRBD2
TGTGCCAGCAGCCCCTTGGGGTGGGTCGACAGGACTAGCGGGAGCTCCTACGAGCAGTACTTC
CASSPLGWVDRTSGSSYEQYF
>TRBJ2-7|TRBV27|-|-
TGTGCCAGCAAACAGGGACCCACAGGGCACGAGCAGTACTTC
CASKQGPTGHEQYF
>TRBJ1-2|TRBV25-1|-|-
TGTGCCAGCAGTGAATTTGGGGAGCCGCGGGGCTACACCTTC
CASSEFGEPRGYTF
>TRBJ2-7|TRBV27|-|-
TGTGCCAGCAGTCCGGGGATCCACGAGCAGTACTTC
CASSPGIHEQYF
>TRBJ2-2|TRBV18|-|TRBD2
TGTGCCAGCTCACTAGCGGGAGATAGGACCGGGGAGCTGTTTTTT
CASSLAGDRTGELFF
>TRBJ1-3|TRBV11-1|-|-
TGTGCCAGCAGCTTAAGGAGGAACTCTGGAAACACCATATATTTT
CASSLRRNSGNTIYF
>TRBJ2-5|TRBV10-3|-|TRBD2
TGTGCCATCAGGGGTGCGGGGGAGCAAGAGACCCAGTACTTC
CAIRGAGEQETQYF
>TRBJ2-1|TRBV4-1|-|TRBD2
TGCGCCAGCAGCCCTTATAGCGGGAGCTATGAGCAGTTCTTC
CASSPYSGSYEQFF
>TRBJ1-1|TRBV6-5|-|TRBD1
TGTGCCAGCAGTGCAGGGGGCGAGAGCACTGAAGCTTTCTTT
CASSAGGESTEAFF
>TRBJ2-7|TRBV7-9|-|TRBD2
TGTGCCAGCAGCTTAGGAGGCCCGGGGGGCGAGCAGTACTTC
CASSLGGPGGEQYF
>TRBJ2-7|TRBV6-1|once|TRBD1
TGTGCCAGCAGTGAAAGGGGGCCCTCAACCTACGAGCAGTACTTC
CASSERGPSTYEQYF
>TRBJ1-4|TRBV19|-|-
TGTGCCAGTAGTGCAAACAGGGATAATGAAAAACTGTTTTTT
CASSANRDNEKLFF
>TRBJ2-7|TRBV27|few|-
TGTGCCAGCAGTTTGACAAGCGGAGGTACCCACGAGCAGTACTTC
CASSLTSGGTHEQYF
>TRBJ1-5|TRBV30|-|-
TGTGCCTGGAGTGTACGAATTTCAGGGTTACACAATCAGCCCCAGCATTTT
CAWSVRISGLHNQPQHF
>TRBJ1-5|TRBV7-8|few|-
TGTGCCAGCAGCCCGGGACACATATTCAATCAGCCCCAGCATTTT
CASSPGHIFNQPQHF
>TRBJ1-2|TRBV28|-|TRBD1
TGTGCCAGCAGTTTTCCCCGAGGGACAGGGGGAATCTATGGCTACACCTTC
CASSFPRGTGGIYGYTF
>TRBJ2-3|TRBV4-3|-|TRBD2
TGCGCCAGCAGCCATACGGGCGGGAGGGCCGATACGCAGTATTTT
CASSHTGGRADTQYF
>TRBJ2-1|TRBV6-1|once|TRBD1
TGTGCCAGCAGTGTCTCCGGGACAGGGGGCACCTACAATGAGCAGTTCTTC
CASSVSGTGGTYNEQFF
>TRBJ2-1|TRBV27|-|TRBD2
TGTGCCAGCAGTTGGGGGACTAGCGGCTCCTACAATGAGCAGTTCTTC
CASSWGTSGSYNEQFF
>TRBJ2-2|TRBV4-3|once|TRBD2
TGCGCCAGCAGCCAAGATTCGGCTAGCGGGAGAGGCACCGGGGAGCTGTTTTTT
CASSQDSASGRGTGELFF
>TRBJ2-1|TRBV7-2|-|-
TGTGCCAGCAGCTTAGCAGGAGGGTGGAGTACAAATGAGCAGTTCTTC
CASSLAGGWSTNEQFF
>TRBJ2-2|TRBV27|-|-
TGTGCCAGCAGTTTAAGGGCGGAGGGTACCGGGGAGCTGTTTTTT
CASSLRAEGTGELFF
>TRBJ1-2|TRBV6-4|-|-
TGTGCCAGCAGTGACTCCCCAGGGGCCACCTATGGCTACACCTTC
CASSDSPGATYGYTF
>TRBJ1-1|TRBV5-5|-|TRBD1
TGTGCCAGCAGCTCTCGACAGGGGAGCCCCGTGAACACTGAAGCTTTCTTT
CASSSRQGSPVNTEAFF
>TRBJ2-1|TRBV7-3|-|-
TGTGCCAGCAGCTCTGGACAGTCCCTTAAGTACAATGAGCAGTTCTTC
CASSSGQSLKYNEQFF
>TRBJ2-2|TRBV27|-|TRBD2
TGTGCCAGCAAGCTAGCGGGGGTAAACACCGGGGAGCTGTTTTTT
CASKLAGVNTGELFF
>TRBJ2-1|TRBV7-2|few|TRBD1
TGTGCCAGCAGCTCAGGGAGGACAGGGCTCGATGAGCAGTTCTTC
CASSSGRTGLDEQFF
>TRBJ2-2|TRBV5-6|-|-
TGTGCCAGCAGCTTTGGAGGGGGCGCGGGCACCGGGGAGCTGTTTTTT
CASSFGGGAGTGELFF
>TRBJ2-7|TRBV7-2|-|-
TGTGCCAGCAGCTTGGCTCTAGCTGCTGGGGACGAGCAGTACTTC
CASSLALAAGDEQYF
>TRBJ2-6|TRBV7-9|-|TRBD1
TGTGCCAGCAGCCGGGACAGGGCGGGTGGGGCCAACGTCCTGACTTTC
CASSRDRAGGANVLTF
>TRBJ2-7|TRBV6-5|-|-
TGTGCCAGCAGTTACTCGACAGATTACGAGCAGTACTTC
CASSYSTDYEQYF
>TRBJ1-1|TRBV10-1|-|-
TGCGCCAGCAGTCCTGGTGGAGCCCTGAACACTGAAGCTTTCTTT
CASSPGGALNTEAFF